This T cell receptor beta chain was sequenced for a study of blood T cell repertoires in COVID-19. Study in general: From T cells, B-cell-depleted T cells, or PBMCs came the material, which was cDNA or gDNA.

This clone came up once. The protocol was immunoSEQ multiplex PCR, while the TCRdb copy is restricted to in-frame clones and leaves out a portion. Among about 40,000 clones listed, over 70% were seen once. Germline CDR1 LGHDT, CDR2 YNNKEL (reference sequence). With 0 bases removed from V and 7 bases from J, the gap between germline ends came to 18 bases. The CDR3 spans 16 residues. The sequence came from a woman aged 65 to 85 with acute or convalescent COVID-19. The specimen sequenced was peripheral blood. The rearrangement uses TRBV3-1 (or the pseudogene TRBV3-2) and TRBJ1-1; a weak D match, TRBD1 (5 bases). The CDR3 protein is CASSQEGLLGASEAFF. For the CDR3, the DNA is TGTGCCAGCAGCCAAGAAGGGCTCTTAGGGGCCAGTGAAGCTTTCTTT.